This is a list of T cell receptor beta chains from one sample in a study of OX40 agonist ivuxolimab in advanced cancers. Method: immunoSEQ multiplex PCR; TCRdb's copy keeps in-frame clones and lacks some. The sample includes 80,000 or so clones, roughly 84% of them seen just once. Sequences were derived from CD4+ or CD8+ T cells sorted from blood, sampled in a trial of the OX40 agonist ivuxolimab. All receptors derive from an adult with an advanced solid tumor such as melanoma, head and neck, liver or kidney cancer. The CDR3 runs from the conserved cysteine through the conserved F or W. The order of the fields is clone size, J gene, D gene, V gene, CDR3 protein, CDR3 DNA. D genes are given only for firm matches. The listing skips clone size in some rows; elsewhere it reads once, few, many or a size class.

-	TRBJ2-3	-	TRBV5-6	CASSLGLPSTDTQYF	TGTGCCAGCAGCTTGGGCTTACCTAGCACAGATACGCAGTATTTT
-	TRBJ2-5	-	TRBV28	CASRKGSETQYF	TGTGCCAGCAGAAAGGGGTCGGAGACCCAGTACTTC
-	TRBJ1-1	-	TRBV6-1	CASSLTRNTEAFF	TGTGCCAGCAGTTTGACTAGGAACACTGAAGCTTTCTTT
-	TRBJ1-4	-	TRBV4-3	CASSQESRPLNEKLFF	TGCGCCAGCAGCCAAGAGTCCAGACCCTTAAATGAAAAACTGTTTTTT
once	TRBJ1-2	TRBD1	TRBV7-8	CASSPPGQAYGYTF	TGTGCCAGCAGCCCGCCCGGACAGGCTTATGGCTACACCTTC
once	TRBJ2-6	-	TRBV5-1	CATRLGGRSGANVLTF	TGCGCCACCCGGTTGGGGGGGCGGTCTGGGGCCAACGTCCTGACTTTC
-	TRBJ1-2	TRBD1	TRBV7-9	CASSLAGTGNYGYTF	TGTGCCAGCAGCTTAGCGGGGACAGGGAACTATGGCTACACCTTC
-	TRBJ1-2	-	TRBV14	CASSQALYGYTF	TGTGCCAGCAGCCAAGCACTCTATGGCTACACCTTC
-	TRBJ1-1	-	TRBV5-1	CASSPPGGGRANTEAFF	TGCGCCAGCAGCCCCCCGGGGGGGGGCAGGGCGAACACTGAAGCTTTCTTT
-	TRBJ2-1	-	TRBV6-6	CASSYSALNNEQFF	TGTGCCAGCAGTTACTCGGCCTTGAACAATGAGCAGTTCTTC
-	TRBJ2-4	-	TRBV5-1	CASSLVGGSNIQYF	TGCGCCAGCAGCTTGGTAGGGGGATCGAACATTCAGTACTTC
-	TRBJ2-1	-	TRBV7-2	CASSPRPGERRNEQFF	TGTGCCAGCAGCCCCCGTCCAGGGGAGCGCAGGAATGAGCAGTTCTTC
-	TRBJ1-6	TRBD1	TRBV6-6	CASSPPGTGYSPLHF	TGTGCCAGCAGCCCGCCCGGGACAGGGTATTCACCCCTCCACTTT
-	TRBJ2-3	-	TRBV7-2	CASSSLSTDTQYF	TGTGCCAGCAGCTCCCTAAGCACAGATACGCAGTATTTT
-	TRBJ1-2	TRBD1	TRBV2	CASSADRGGYGYTF	TGTGCCAGCAGCGCAGACAGGGGAGGGTATGGCTACACCTTC
-	TRBJ2-2	TRBD1	TRBV2	CASSGQGRTGELFF	TGTGCCAGCAGCGGACAGGGAAGGACCGGGGAGCTGTTTTTT
-	TRBJ1-6	TRBD1	TRBV18	CASSVDRGGNSPLHF	TGTGCCAGCTCAGTCGACAGGGGCGGCAATTCACCCCTCCACTTT
-	TRBJ1-2	-	TRBV6-6	CASRSGAYYGYTF	TGTGCCAGCAGATCCGGGGCTTACTATGGCTACACCTTC
-	TRBJ1-2	TRBD1	TRBV7-9	CASSLNRGHHTF	TGTGCCAGCAGCCTAAACAGGGGGCATCACACCTTC
-	TRBJ2-1	-	TRBV29-1	CSVEDPQRANNEQFF	TGCAGCGTTGAAGATCCGCAGCGGGCCAACAATGAGCAGTTCTTC
-	TRBJ1-2	-	TRBV19	CASSMDLRVYGYTF	TGTGCCAGTAGTATGGACCTAAGAGTCTATGGCTACACCTTC
-	TRBJ1-2	-	TRBV18	CASSPTATRGGGNYGYTF	TGTGCCAGCTCACCGACCGCAACAAGGGGCGGGGGTAACTATGGCTACACCTTC
-	TRBJ1-6	-	TRBV7-9	CASTLDSRYNSPLHF	TGTGCCAGCACCTTGGACAGCCGCTATAATTCACCCCTCCACTTT
-	TRBJ2-3	TRBD2	TRBV7-9	CASRSTSGSTDTQYF	TGTGCCAGCAGGTCGACTAGCGGGAGCACAGATACGCAGTATTTT
-	TRBJ2-5	-	TRBV14	CASSHGGAEQETQYF	TGTGCCAGCAGCCATGGAGGGGCCGAACAAGAGACCCAGTACTTC
-	TRBJ1-1	-	TRBV2	CASRLQGYTEAFF	TGTGCCAGCAGGCTACAGGGATACACTGAAGCTTTCTTT
-	TRBJ2-3	-	TRBV7-2	CASSSAVPRADTQYF	TGTGCCAGCAGCTCCGCCGTCCCCAGGGCAGATACGCAGTATTTT
-	TRBJ2-1	-	TRBV6-4	CASRMQVLGGEQFF	TGTGCCAGCAGAATGCAAGTATTGGGGGGCGAGCAGTTCTTC
-	TRBJ1-4	-	TRBV5-4	CASSKTSDRSNEKLFF	TGTGCCAGCAGCAAAACCAGTGACAGGTCTAATGAAAAACTGTTTTTT
-	TRBJ1-2	-	TRBV7-9	CASSLAGQDGYTF	TGTGCCAGCAGCTTAGCGGGACAAGATGGCTACACCTTC
-	TRBJ2-3	TRBD2	TRBV5-1	CASSFRPSGSSDTQYF	TGCGCCAGCAGCTTTCGGCCTAGCGGGAGCTCAGATACGCAGTATTTT
-	TRBJ1-5	-	TRBV5-1	CASSSGPVEPQHF	TGCGCCAGCAGCTCCGGGCCCGTGGAGCCCCAGCATTTT
-	TRBJ1-6	-	TRBV6-4	CASSDSGNSPLHF	TGTGCCAGCAGTGACTCTGGGAATTCACCCCTCCACTTT
-	TRBJ2-1	TRBD2	TRBV10-2	CASSGAGLAGGHEQFF	TGCGCCAGCAGTGGCGCTGGACTAGCGGGAGGGCATGAGCAGTTCTTC
-	TRBJ2-3	TRBD2	TRBV5-6	CASSPGLGSDTQYF	TGTGCCAGCAGCCCGGGACTAGGGTCGGATACGCAGTATTTT
-	TRBJ1-4	-	TRBV21-1	CASSKQVHLNEKLFF	TGTGCCAGCAGCAAGCAGGTTCACCTTAATGAAAAACTGTTTTTT
-	TRBJ1-2	-	TRBV7-9	CASSPQGLYGYTF	TGTGCCAGCAGCCCACAGGGCCTCTATGGCTACACCTTC
-	TRBJ2-2	-	TRBV28	CASRLGNSANTGELFF	TGTGCCAGCAGGTTAGGGAACAGCGCGAACACCGGGGAGCTGTTTTTT
-	TRBJ1-5	TRBD1	TRBV10-3	CAIRGGTGANQPQHF	TGTGCCATCAGAGGCGGGACAGGGGCAAATCAGCCCCAGCATTTT
-	TRBJ1-1	-	TRBV5-1	CASSLVGGRSTEAFF	TGCGCCAGCAGCTTGGTTGGGGGCCGGTCCACTGAAGCTTTCTTT